This TCR beta chain emerged from a study of blood T cell repertoires in COVID-19. Across the whole study: Acute-phase and convalescent COVID-19 samples originated in the United States, Italy and Spain. The analysed material was cDNA or gDNA that came from T cells, B-cell-depleted T cells, or PBMCs.

CDR1 and CDR2 from the germline V gene are SGHDT and YYEEEE. With 4 bases clipped from V and 5 bases from J, the junction kept 9 bases outside the gene matches. This CDR3 spans 15 amino acids. In the source study's methods: Reference gene primer amplification in the assay estimated nucleated cell counts. The data were produced by immunoSEQ multiplex PCR, yet TCRdb's version contains in-frame clones alone and is incomplete. V and J calls and clone size are given by that table; D and trimming were obtained from the DNA. The sample shows 120,000 or so clones, more than 65% of them seen only once. The clonotype originates from a woman between 70 and 85 years old with acute or convalescent COVID-19. Sequencing was done on a sample of peripheral blood. The V call is TRBV5-6, the J call TRBJ2-1; TRBD1 matches at 7 bases. CDR3 sequence: CASSPGQRTHNEQFF. In nucleotides, the CDR3 is TGTGCCAGCAGCCCGGGACAGCGGACCCACAATGAGCAGTTCTTC.